This T cell receptor (beta chain) emerged from a study of cytotoxic CD8 clonotypes in ibrutinib-treated CLL. The table came from immunoSEQ multiplex PCR; TCRdb's copy has only in-frame clones and leaves some out. The repertoire has about 120,000 clones, approximately 83% of them found once; the top ten carry 2% to 2.5%. The CDR3 is 16 amino acids. CDR1 is MNHNY and CDR2 is SVGAGI in the germline V gene (reference sequence). V lost 0 bases, J lost 2 bases, and 7 bases stayed unmatched. Study outcomes and limitations: Elevated clonality accompanied ibrutinib response, with a return toward baseline values at progression.

As concerns this clone: Its antigen is still unknown.

This receptor was obtained from a human donor with chronic lymphocytic leukemia. V and J are TRBV6-6 and TRBJ2-7, with TRBD1 matching over 7 bases. The sequencing here drew on PBMCs, taken after 24 months of ibrutinib treatment. The CDR3 DNA reads TGTGCCAGCAGTTACTCGACAGGGACCTCAACCTACGAGCAGTACTTC. Amino acids: CASSYSTGTSTYEQYF.